This T cell receptor (beta chain) was sequenced in a study of CD8 T cells in ankylosing spondylitis. This clonotype has ten or more counts. Its antigen is unidentified. TCRdb re-called the 5' RACE reads with MiXCR, one entry per CDR3 protein. The repertoire holds about 220,000 distinct CDR3 sequences, with about 6.7% as singletons. Findings of the study overall: Previously reported in reactive arthritis synovial fluid and blood were some of the motif variants. What seemed typical of ankylosing spondylitis blood was a TCR beta motif built from fewer than ten highly homologous variants. Clones linked to disease were reported to show significant enrichment in matched ankylosing spondylitis synovial fluid.

This CDR3 comprises 14 residues. Germline loops: CDR1 SNHLY, CDR2 FYNNEI. Trimming stripped 0 bases from V and 3 bases from J, with 8 bases between. V gene TRBV2 combines with J gene TRBJ1-2; the D is unclear. The receptor's source is a male donor with ankylosing spondylitis. The material sequenced was blood, either unsorted or a sorted T cell fraction (not recorded which). Here the CDR3 reads CASSEAQVDYGYTF. DNA of the CDR3: TGTGCCAGCAGTGAAGCGCAGGTGGACTATGGCTACACCTTC.